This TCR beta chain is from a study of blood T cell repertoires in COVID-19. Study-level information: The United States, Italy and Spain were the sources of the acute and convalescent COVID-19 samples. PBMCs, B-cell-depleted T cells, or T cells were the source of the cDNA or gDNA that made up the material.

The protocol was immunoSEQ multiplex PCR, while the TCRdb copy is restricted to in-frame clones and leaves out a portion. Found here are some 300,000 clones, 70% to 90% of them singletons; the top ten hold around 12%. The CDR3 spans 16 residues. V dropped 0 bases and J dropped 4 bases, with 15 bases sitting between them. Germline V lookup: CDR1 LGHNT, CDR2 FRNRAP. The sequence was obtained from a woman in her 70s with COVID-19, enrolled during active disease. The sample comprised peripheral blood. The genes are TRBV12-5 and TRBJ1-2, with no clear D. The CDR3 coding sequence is TGTGCTAGTGGTTTGGTACGGGTTACGACCAGCTATGGCTACACCTTC. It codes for CASGLVRVTTSYGYTF.